The sequence of this T cell receptor beta chain was determined in a study of identical twins. This clonotype occurred many times. Its antigen is unidentified. A single record per CDR3 protein comes from TCRdb applying MiXCR to the 5' RACE reads. Among nearly 650,000 distinct CDR3 sequences listed, about 7.6% were seen once. Overall study results and limits: Researchers reported weaker excess twin sharing in beta out-of-frame sequences. Cross-sectional statistics, not tracking of the same donors, supported the conclusions.

Germline V gives CDR1 SGHVS, CDR2 FQNEAQ. This CDR3 has 15 residues. Losses at the gene ends were 3 bases for V and 4 bases for J; bases not matched to a gene: 3. In addition, the sample was reused for a study of yellow fever vaccine responses in identical twins.

This clonotype was sampled from a woman younger than 35 in good health. Sequenced input: PBMCs. The V and J genes are TRBV7-8 and TRBJ2-2, with TRBD2 identical over 9 bases. For the CDR3, the DNA is TGTGCCAGCAGCTTGGCTAGCGGGATCACCGGGGAGCTGTTTTTT. Its translation: CASSLASGITGELFF.